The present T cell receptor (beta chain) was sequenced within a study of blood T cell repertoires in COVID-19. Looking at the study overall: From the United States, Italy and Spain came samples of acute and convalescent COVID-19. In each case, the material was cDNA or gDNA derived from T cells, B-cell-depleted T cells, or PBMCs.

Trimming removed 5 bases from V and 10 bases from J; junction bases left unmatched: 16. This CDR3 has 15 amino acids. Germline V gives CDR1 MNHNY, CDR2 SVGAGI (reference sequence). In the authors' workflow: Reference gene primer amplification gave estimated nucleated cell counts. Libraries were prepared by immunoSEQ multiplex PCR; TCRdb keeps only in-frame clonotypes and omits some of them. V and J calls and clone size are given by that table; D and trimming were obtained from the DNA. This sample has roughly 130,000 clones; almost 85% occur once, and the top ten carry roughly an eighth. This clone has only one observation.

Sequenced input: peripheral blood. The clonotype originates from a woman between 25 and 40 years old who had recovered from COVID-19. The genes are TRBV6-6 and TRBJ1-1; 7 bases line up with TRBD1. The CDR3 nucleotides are TGTGCCAGCAGTGCCACAGGGGCGAATCACGCTGGAGCTTTCTTT. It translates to CASSATGANHAGAFF.